This T cell receptor (beta chain) derives from a study of molecular identifiers for immune sequencing clone quantification (dated by TCRdb to 2016 to 2019). With regard to the full study: For a replicate experiment, the RNA from either about 20,000 or 100,000 naive CD8 T cells was divided into five aliquots, and four of those aliquots went on to sequencing. This methods study used CD8 T cells to benchmark TCR RNA copy counting and molecular-identifier clustering-based TCR repertoire sequencing (MIDCIRS). What the authors observed across the whole study: In CMV-specific effector cells, clones with more than 20 RNA copies accounted for over 98% of molecules, whereas in naive cells such clones accounted for under 1%. Modeling gave 3 to 3.5 recovered TCR RNA copies per cell versus approximately 11 by digital PCR, implying around 30% capture efficiency. A single cell's worth of spiked-in Jurkat TCR RNA was reported detectable even among 850,000 to 1,000,000 naive CD8 T cells. The sizes of highly expanded clones could end up underestimated when identical TCR molecules share a barcode. Spiked-in Jurkat TCR RNA (around 9 copies' worth), which is not part of the donor repertoire, was contained in the naive libraries. When barcode sub-clustering was left out, chimeric consensus sequences inflated TCR diversity, with chimeras reaching as high as 47%.

This clonotype came up many times. There is no known antigen for this receptor. Base qualities are not provided; no much larger clone lies one nucleotide away. Libraries of naive CD8 T cells were generated from about 19,000 to 1,100,000 sorted cells, with 10%, 30% or 50% of the purified RNA used. Naive CD8 T cells were FACS-sorted as CD8+CD4-CCR7+CD45RA+ on a BD FACSAria II into RLT Plus buffer. To test detection sensitivity, Jurkat RNA equal to approximately 10 TCR copies was added to samples of about 20,000-1,000,000 naive CD8 T cells. CD8 T cells were enriched with RosetteSep CD8+ T Cell Enrichment Cocktail and Ficoll-Paque, followed by ACK red cell lysis. Libraries were built with PCR. The instrument given in TCRdb is NextSeq 500. Preparation of bulk TCR libraries followed a previously described approach, with the TCR primers listed in Table S5. Purification of total RNA was performed with the Qiagen AllPrep DNA/RNA kit. Before any analysis, reads coming from multiple sequencing runs of the same library were combined into one pool. On the authors' methods: Reads were retained only if the reads had an exact TCR constant sequence, and the retained reads were trimmed to 150 nt and grouped according to their 12-nt molecular barcodes. Reads within each barcode group were sub-clustered using a 15% Levenshtein threshold, and quality-weighted consensus sequences were constructed for each RNA molecule. Non-functional sequences were removed, as were lower-count sequences one edit away from another. Based on a fit of two negative binomial distributions, barcode sub-clusters having less than 20% of the maximum read count were discarded. Starting from the raw public reads, TCRdb applied fastp trimming at Q25, assembled clones with MiXCR and retained in-frame beta chains. Under each unique CDR3 protein, matching rows form one entry showing the most common genes and DNA. The V and J calls come from TCRdb's annotation, not from the publication. A total of a few hundred thousand distinct CDR3 sequences appear in this sample, about 23% of them only once. Around 0.76% of the sample is taken by the ten largest.

The CDR3 spans 16 residues, from the cysteine through the phenylalanine. The retained sequence is limited to the CDR3, 48 bases, with the frame set at the first base. The V end loses 3 bases and the J end loses 0 bases, and a stretch of 12 bases separates them. From a lookup of the germline V gene, CDR1 and CDR2 are MGHDK and SYGVNS. Rearrangement joined TRBV25-1 to TRBJ2-4, with a weak D call of TRBD1 (5 bases match). The receptor's source is a human donor in good health. Some libraries in this study had Jurkat cell RNA spiked in. The specimen was naive CD8+ T cells from blood, with Jurkat cell RNA spiked in. The cell subset or site label on this specimen signifies: FACS-sorted CD8+CD4-CCR7+CD45RA+ naive T cells. The base sequence is TGTGCCAGCAGTGAGCCCGACAGACTAGCCAAAAACATTCAGTACTTC. Its protein reads: CASSEPDRLAKNIQYF.